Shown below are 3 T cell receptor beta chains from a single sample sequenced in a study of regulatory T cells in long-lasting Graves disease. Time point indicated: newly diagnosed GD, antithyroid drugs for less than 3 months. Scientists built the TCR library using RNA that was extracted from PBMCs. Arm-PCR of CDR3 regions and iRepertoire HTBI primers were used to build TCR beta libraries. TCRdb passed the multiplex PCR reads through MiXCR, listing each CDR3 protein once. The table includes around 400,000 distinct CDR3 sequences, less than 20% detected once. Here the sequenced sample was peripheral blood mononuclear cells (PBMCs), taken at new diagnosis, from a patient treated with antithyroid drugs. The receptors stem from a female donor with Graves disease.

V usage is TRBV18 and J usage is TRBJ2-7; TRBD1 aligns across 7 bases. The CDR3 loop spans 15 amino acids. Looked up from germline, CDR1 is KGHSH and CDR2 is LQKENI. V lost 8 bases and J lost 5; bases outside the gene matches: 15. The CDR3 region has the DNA TGTGCCAGCGCCACAAACCCCGACAGGGTCCACGAGCAGTACTTC. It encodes CASATNPDRVHEQYF.

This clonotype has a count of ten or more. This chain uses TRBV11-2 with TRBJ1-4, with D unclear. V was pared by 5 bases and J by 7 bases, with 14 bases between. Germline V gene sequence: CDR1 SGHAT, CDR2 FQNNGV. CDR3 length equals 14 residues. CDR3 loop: CASSPRRRSEKLFF. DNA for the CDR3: TGTGCCAGCAGCCCCAGACGGAGGAGTGAAAAACTGTTTTTT.

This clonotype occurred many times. The CDR3 region has the DNA TGCAGTGCTAGTGTATTAGCGGGAGGGTGGGACACCGGGGAGCTGTTTTTT. Translated: CSASVLAGGWDTGELFF. The chain carries TRBV20-1 and TRBJ2-2; 11 positions match TRBD2. Germline V gives CDR1 DFQATT, CDR2 SNEGSKA (reference sequence). The V segment lost 3 bases and the J segment 3 bases; nucleotides outside the gene matches: 9. This CDR3 has 17 amino acids.